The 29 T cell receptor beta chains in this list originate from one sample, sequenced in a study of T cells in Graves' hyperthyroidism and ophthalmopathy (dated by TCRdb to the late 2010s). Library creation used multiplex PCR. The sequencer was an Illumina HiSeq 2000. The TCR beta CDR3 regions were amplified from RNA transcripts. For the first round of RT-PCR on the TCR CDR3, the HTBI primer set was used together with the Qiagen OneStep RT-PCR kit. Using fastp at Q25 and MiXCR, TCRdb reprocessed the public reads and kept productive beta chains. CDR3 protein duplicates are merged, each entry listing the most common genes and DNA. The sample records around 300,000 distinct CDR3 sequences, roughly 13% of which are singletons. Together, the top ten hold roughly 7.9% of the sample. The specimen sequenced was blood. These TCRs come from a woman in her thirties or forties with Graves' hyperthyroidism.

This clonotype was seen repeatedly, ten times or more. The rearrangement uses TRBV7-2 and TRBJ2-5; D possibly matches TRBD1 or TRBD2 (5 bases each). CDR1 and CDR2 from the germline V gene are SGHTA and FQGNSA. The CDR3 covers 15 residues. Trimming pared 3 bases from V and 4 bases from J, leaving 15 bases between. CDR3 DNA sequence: TGTGCCAGCAGCTTTGGCGCTGAGAGGGGAGAGACCCAGTACTTC. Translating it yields CASSFGAERGETQYF.

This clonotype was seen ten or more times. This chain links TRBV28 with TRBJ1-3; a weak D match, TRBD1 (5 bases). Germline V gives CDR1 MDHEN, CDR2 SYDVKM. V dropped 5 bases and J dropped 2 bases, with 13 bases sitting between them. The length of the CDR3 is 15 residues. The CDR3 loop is CASSLGAGPGNTIYF. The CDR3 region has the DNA TGTGCCAGCAGTCTAGGGGCCGGACCTGGAAACACCATATATTTT.

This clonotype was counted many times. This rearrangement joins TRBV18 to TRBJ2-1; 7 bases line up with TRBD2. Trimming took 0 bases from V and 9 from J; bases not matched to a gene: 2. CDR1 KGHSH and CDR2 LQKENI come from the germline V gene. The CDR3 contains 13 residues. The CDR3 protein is CASSPPIAGEQFF. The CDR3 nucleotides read TGTGCCAGCTCACCACCGATAGCGGGTGAGCAGTTCTTC.

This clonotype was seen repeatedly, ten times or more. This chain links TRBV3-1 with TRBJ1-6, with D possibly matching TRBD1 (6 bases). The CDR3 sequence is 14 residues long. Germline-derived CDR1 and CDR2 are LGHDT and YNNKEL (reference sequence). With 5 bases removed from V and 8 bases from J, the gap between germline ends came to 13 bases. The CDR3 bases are TGTGCCAGCAGCGCGGGACAAGGCCATTCACCCCTCCACTTT. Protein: CASSAGQGHSPLHF.

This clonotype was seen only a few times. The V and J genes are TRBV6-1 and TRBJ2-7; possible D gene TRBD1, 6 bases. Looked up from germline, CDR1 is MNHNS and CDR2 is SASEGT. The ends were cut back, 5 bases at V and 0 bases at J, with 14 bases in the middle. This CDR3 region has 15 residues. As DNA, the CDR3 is TGTGCCAGCAGTTACTACAGGGTTATCTCCTACGAGCAGTACTTC. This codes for CASSYYRVISYEQYF.

CDR3 DNA sequence: TGTGCCAGCAGCTTACGGACAGGCCTCAATCAGCCCCAGCATTTT. This encodes CASSLRTGLNQPQHF. The rearrangement links TRBV5-4 to TRBJ1-5, with 7 bases that match TRBD1. This CDR3 comprises 15 residues. Germline V gene sequence: CDR1 SGHNT, CDR2 YYREEE (reference sequence). With V trimmed by 2 bases and J by 3 bases, 5 bases remained unmatched.

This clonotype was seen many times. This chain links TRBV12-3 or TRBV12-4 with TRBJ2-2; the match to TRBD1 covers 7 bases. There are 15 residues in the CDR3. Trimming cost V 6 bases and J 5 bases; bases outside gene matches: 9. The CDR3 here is CASRTGTVLTGELFF. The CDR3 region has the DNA TGTGCCAGCAGGACCGGGACAGTCTTGACCGGGGAGCTGTTTTTT.

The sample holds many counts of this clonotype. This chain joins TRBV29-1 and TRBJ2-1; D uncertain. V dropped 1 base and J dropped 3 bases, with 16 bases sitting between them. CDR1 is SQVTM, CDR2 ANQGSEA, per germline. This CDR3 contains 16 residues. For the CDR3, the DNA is TGCAGCGTTGAAGCGGAGAAGCGCACTATCTACAATGAGCAGTTCTTC. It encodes CSVEAEKRTIYNEQFF.

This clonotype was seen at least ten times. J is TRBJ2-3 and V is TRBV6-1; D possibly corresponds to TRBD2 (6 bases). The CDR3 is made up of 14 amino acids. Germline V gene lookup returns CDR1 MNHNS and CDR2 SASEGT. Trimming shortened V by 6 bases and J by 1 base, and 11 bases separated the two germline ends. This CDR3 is CASRAGRGTDTQYF. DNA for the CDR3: TGTGCCAGCAGGGCGGGACGGGGCACAGATACGCAGTATTTT.

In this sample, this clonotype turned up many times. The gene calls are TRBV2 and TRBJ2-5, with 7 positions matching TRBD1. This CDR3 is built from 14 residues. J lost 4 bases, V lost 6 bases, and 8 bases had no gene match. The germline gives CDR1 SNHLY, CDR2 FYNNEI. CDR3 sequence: CASSNRGLGETQYF. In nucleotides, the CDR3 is TGTGCCAGCAGCAACAGGGGCCTTGGAGAGACCCAGTACTTC. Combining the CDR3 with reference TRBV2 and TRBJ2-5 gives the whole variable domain EPEVTQTPSHQVTQMGQEVILRCVPISNHLYFYWYRQILGQKVEFLVSFYNNEISEKSEIFDDQFSVERPDGSNFTLKIRSTKLEDSAMYFCASSNRGLGETQYFGPGTRLLVL.

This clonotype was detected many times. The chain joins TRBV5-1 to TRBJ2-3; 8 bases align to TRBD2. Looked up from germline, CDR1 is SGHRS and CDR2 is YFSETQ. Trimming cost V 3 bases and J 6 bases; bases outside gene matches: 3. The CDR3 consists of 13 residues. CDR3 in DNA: TGCGCCAGCAGCTCCGCGGGAGGCGATACGCAGTATTTT. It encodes CASSSAGGDTQYF.

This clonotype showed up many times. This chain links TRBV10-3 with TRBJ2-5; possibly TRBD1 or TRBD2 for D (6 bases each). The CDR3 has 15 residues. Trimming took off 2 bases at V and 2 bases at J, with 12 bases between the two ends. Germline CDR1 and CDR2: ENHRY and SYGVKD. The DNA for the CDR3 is TGTGCCATCAGTGAGAACAGGGAGGTTCAAGAGACCCAGTACTTC. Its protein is CAISENREVQETQYF.

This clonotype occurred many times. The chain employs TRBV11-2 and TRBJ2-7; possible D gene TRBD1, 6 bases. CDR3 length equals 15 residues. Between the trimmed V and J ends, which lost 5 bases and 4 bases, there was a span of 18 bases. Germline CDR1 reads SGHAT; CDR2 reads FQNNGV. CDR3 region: CASSIEGDPPYEQYF. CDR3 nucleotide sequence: TGTGCCAGCAGCATTGAGGGGGACCCACCGTACGAGCAGTACTTC.

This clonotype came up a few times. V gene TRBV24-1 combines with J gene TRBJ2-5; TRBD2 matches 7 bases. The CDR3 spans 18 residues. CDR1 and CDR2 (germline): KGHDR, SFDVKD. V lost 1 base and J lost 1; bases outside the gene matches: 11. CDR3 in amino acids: CATSDFSTSGTIQETQYF. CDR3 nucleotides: TGTGCCACCAGTGATTTCTCCACGAGCGGGACGATCCAAGAGACCCAGTACTTC.

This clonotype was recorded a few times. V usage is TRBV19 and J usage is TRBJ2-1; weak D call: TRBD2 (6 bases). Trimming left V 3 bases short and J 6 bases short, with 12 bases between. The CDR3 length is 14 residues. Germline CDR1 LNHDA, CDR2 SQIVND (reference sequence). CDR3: CASSIPGSSNEQFF. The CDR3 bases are TGTGCCAGTAGTATCCCCGGGAGTTCCAATGAGCAGTTCTTC.

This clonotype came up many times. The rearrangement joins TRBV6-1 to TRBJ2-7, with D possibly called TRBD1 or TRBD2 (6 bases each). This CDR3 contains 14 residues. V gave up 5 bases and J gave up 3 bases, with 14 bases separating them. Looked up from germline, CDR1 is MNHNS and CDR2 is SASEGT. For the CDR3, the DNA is TGTGCCAGCAGTTATAACCGGGGGCACTACGAGCAGTACTTC. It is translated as CASSYNRGHYEQYF.

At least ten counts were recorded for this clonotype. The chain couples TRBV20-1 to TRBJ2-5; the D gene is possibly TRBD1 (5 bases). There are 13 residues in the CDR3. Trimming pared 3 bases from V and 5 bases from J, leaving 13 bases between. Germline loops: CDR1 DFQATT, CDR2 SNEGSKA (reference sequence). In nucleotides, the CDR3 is TGCAGTGCTAGGGACCTCTACAGGGAGACCCAGTACTTC. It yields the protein CSARDLYRETQYF.

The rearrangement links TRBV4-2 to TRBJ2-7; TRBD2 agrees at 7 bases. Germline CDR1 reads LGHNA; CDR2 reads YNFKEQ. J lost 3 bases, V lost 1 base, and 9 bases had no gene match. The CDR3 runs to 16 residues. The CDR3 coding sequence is TGTGCCAGCAGCCAAGGAGTTACTAGCGCTGGCTACGAGCAGTACTTC. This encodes CASSQGVTSAGYEQYF.

Written as DNA, the CDR3 is TGTGCCAGCAGCCAACTAGCGTACAGGGGAACAATGAACACTGAAGCTTTCTTT. This sequence encodes CASSQLAYRGTMNTEAFF. The V call is TRBV14, the J call TRBJ1-1; TRBD1 matches 7 bases. There are 18 residues in the CDR3. After removal of 2 bases from V and 0 bases from J, the junction contained 12 bases not matched to a gene. Germline CDR1 is SGHDN and CDR2 is FVKESK.

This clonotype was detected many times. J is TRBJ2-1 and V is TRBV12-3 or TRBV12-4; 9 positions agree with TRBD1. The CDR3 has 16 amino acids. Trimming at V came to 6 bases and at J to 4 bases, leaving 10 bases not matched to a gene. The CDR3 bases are TGTGCCAGCAGCCCCGCAGGGGGACAGGGTTACAATGAGCAGTTCTTC. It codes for CASSPAGGQGYNEQFF.

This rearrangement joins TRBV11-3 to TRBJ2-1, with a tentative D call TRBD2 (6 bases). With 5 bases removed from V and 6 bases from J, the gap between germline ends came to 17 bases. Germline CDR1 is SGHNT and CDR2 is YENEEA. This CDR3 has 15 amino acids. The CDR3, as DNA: TGTGCCAGCAGCGCCCCGGGACTCCATCTCAATGAGCAGTTCTTC. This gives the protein CASSAPGLHLNEQFF.

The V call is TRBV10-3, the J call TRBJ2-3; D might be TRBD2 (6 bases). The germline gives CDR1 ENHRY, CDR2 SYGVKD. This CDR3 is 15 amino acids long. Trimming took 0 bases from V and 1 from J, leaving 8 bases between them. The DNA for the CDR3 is TGTGCCATCAGTGAGTCGGCTAGCGGCACAGATACGCAGTATTTT. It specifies CAISESASGTDTQYF.

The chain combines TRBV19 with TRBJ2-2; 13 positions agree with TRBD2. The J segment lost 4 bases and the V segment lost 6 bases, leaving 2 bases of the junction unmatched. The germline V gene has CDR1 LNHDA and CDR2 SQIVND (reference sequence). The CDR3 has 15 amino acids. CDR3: CASSRLAGGTGELFF. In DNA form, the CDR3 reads TGTGCCAGTAGCCGACTAGCGGGGGGCACCGGGGAGCTGTTTTTT.

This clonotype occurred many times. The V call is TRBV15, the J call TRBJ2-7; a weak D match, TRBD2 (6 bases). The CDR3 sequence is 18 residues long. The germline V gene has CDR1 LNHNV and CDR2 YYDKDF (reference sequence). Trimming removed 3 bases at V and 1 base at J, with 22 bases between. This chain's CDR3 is CATSRNPSPSAGSYEQYF. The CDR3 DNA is TGTGCCACCAGCAGGAATCCCTCACCCAGTGCGGGATCCTACGAGCAGTACTTC. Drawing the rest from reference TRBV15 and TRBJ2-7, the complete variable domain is DAMVIQNPRYQVTQFGKPVTLSCSQTLNHNVMYWYQQKSSQAPKLLFHYYDKDFNNEADTPDNFQSRRPNTSFCFLDIRSPGLGDTAMYLCATSRNPSPSAGSYEQYFGPGTRLTVT.

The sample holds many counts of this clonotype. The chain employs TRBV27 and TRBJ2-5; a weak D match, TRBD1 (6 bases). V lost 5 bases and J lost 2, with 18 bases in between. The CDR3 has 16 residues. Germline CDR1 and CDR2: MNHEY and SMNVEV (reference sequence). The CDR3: CASSPLPRDTQETQYF. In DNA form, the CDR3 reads TGTGCCAGCAGTCCACTCCCCCGGGACACACAAGAGACCCAGTACTTC.

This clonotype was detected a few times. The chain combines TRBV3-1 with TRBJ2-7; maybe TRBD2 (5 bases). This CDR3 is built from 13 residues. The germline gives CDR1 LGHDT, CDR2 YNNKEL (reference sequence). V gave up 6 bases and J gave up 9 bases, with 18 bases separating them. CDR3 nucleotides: TGTGCCAGCAGGCCGGGGTCTATTCGCTTGCAGTACTTC. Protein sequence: CASRPGSIRLQYF.

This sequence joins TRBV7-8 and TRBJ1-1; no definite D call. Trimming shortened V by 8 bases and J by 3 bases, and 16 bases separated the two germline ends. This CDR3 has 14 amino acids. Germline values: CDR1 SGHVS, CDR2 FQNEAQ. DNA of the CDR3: TGTGCCAGCCGTCCTCTAAGCCCCGACACTGAAGCTTTCTTT. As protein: CASRPLSPDTEAFF.

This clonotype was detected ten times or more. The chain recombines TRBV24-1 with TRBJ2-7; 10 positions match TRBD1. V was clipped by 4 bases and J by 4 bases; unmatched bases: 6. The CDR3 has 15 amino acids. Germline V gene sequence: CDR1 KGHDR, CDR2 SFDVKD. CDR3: CATSDSTGGLYEQYF. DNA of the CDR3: TGTGCCACCAGTGACTCGACAGGGGGCCTATACGAGCAGTACTTC.

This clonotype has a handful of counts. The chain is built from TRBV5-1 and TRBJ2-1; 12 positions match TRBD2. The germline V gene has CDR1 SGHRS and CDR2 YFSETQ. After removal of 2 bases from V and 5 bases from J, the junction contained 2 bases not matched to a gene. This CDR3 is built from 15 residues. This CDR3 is CASSLGTSGHNEQFF. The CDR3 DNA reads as TGCGCCAGCAGCTTAGGGACTAGCGGGCACAATGAGCAGTTCTTC. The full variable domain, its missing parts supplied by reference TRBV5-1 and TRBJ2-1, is KAGVTQTPRYLIKTRGQQVTLSCSPISGHRSVSWYQQTPGQGLQFLFEYFSETQRNKGNFPGRFSGRQFSNSRSEMNVSTLELGDSALYLCASSLGTSGHNEQFFGPGTRLTVL.